Included here is one T cell receptor beta chain sequence, with context. The sample originates from a study of technical replicates of blood from a few donors. Trimming left V 0 bases short and J 8 bases short, with 14 bases between. CDR1 LGHNA and CDR2 YSLEER come from the germline V gene. This CDR3 contains 15 residues. TCRdb's table, derived via immunoSEQ multiplex PCR, lists solely in-frame clones and lacks some. The sample holds some 70,000 clones; 92% are singletons and the top ten take approximately 0.4%. The chain employs TRBV4-3 and TRBJ2-1; D might be TRBD2 (6 bases). What was sequenced was T cells isolated from PBMCs. This sequence was found in a human donor in good health. The CDR3 sequence: CASSQDRGTGDEQFF. As DNA, the CDR3 is TGCGCCAGCAGCCAAGATAGAGGAACGGGAGATGAGCAGTTCTTC.